One and the same sample provided the 4 T cell receptor beta chains below, sequenced in a study of T cells in Graves' hyperthyroidism and ophthalmopathy. From RNA transcripts, TCR beta CDR3 regions were amplified. TCR CDR3 regions were first amplified by RT-PCR with HTBI primers. TCRdb fed the multiplex PCR reads into MiXCR, producing one record per CDR3 protein. The table records nearly 600,000 distinct CDR3 sequences, approximately 15% of them present only once. Sequences were obtained from blood. The receptors derive from a woman under 30 with Graves' ophthalmopathy.

The table lists this clonotype with a count of one. The chain couples TRBV4-1 to TRBJ1-2, with TRBD1 identical over 9 bases. The CDR3 loop spans 16 amino acids. Germline V gives CDR1 MGHRA, CDR2 YSYEKL. With V trimmed by 3 bases and J by 4 bases, 9 bases remained unmatched. CDR3 coding DNA: TGCGCCAGCAGCCAGGATGGGGGACAGGGCCTCTATGGCTACACCTTC. Amino acids: CASSQDGGQGLYGYTF.

This clonotype was counted ten times or more. The rearrangement joins TRBV20-1 to TRBJ2-7; either TRBD1 or TRBD2 may supply D (5 bases each). V was cut by 0 bases and J by 5 bases, with 14 bases left in between. Germline V lookup: CDR1 DFQATT, CDR2 SNEGSKA (reference sequence). This CDR3 comprises 14 residues. CDR3 sequence (DNA): TGCAGTGCTAGAGATTTGGGACGGCCTAACGAGCAGTACTTC. Translated: CSARDLGRPNEQYF.

The chain is built from TRBV28 and TRBJ2-5, with TRBD2 matching over 13 bases. The V gene end was trimmed by 4 bases and the J gene end by 1 base; junction bases not matched to a gene: 3. The CDR3 contains 16 residues. In germline, CDR1 is MDHEN, CDR2 SYDVKM. The CDR3, as DNA: TGTGCCAGCAGTTCGGGACTAGCGGGGAGCCAAGAGACCCAGTACTTC. Its translation is CASSSGLAGSQETQYF.

The chain couples TRBV28 to TRBJ1-1; possibly TRBD1 for D (6 bases). The CDR3 has 17 residues. Trimming took 6 bases from V and 4 from J, leaving 24 bases between them. The germline gives CDR1 MDHEN, CDR2 SYDVKM. The CDR3 DNA reads TGTGCCAGCAGACGGGGCTACAGGGCACCCTTGACCACTGAAGCTTTCTTT. Protein sequence: CASRRGYRAPLTTEAFF. The full variable domain, completed using reference TRBV28 and TRBJ1-1, is DVKVTQSSRYLVKRTGEKVFLECVQDMDHENMFWYRQDPGLGLRLIYFSYDVKMKEKGDIPEGYSVSREKKERFSLILESASTNQTSMYLCASRRGYRAPLTTEAFFGQGTRLTVV.